Presented here are 26 T cell receptor beta chains from one specimen sequenced in a study of cytomegalovirus exposure and HLA in healthy donors. PCR was performed using 60 Vbeta and 13 Jbeta primers. Assay: immunoSEQ multiplex PCR; the TCRdb copy retains only in-frame clones and omits some. This table holds roughly 100,000 clones, 71% found once. Sequencing used PBMCs. The receptors come from a female donor in good health and CMV-seronegative.

V is TRBV6-5 and J is TRBJ2-5, with 9 bases matching TRBD1. Germline loops: CDR1 MNHEY, CDR2 SVGAGI. The CDR3 length is 14 residues. V shed 2 bases, J shed 2 bases, and the junction held 0 bases outside the gene matches. The CDR3 is CASSYGTGQETQYF. The DNA of the CDR3 is TGTGCCAGCAGTTACGGGACAGGGCAAGAGACCCAGTACTTC.

This clone has more than one count but fewer than ten. The sample has other DNA sequences that encode this CDR3 too. The CDR3 here is CASSQPRTGRYGYTF. CDR3 nucleotide sequence: TGCGCCAGCAGCCAACCTAGGACAGGGCGATATGGCTACACCTTC. The V and J genes are TRBV4-1 and TRBJ1-2; 8 bases match TRBD1. This CDR3 is built from 15 residues. V was clipped by 2 bases and J by 5 bases; unmatched bases: 7. CDR1 is MGHRA, CDR2 YSYEKL, per germline.

The CDR3 reads CASSLEPTAFYEQYF. The CDR3 DNA reads TGTGCCAGCAGCTTAGAACCCACAGCTTTCTACGAGCAGTACTTC. The V and J genes are TRBV7-8 and TRBJ2-7; D call uncertain. Trimming took off 1 base at V and 3 bases at J, with 13 bases between the two ends. The CDR3 sequence is 15 residues long. Per germline, CDR1 SGHVS and CDR2 FQNEAQ.

V and J are TRBV28 and TRBJ2-1; 10 bases agree with TRBD1. CDR3 size: 15 residues. The germline V gene encodes CDR1 MDHEN and CDR2 SYDVKM. V was clipped by 7 bases and J by 2 bases; unmatched bases: 5. CDR3 in DNA: TGTGCCAGCATTCCGACAGGGGGCGCCTACAATGAGCAGTTCTTC. Amino acid sequence: CASIPTGGAYNEQFF.

This clone occurred a few times. V is TRBV5-1 and J is TRBJ2-1; TRBD2 agrees at 13 bases. This CDR3 spans 19 amino acids. CDR1 SGHRS and CDR2 YFSETQ come from the germline V gene. V lost 2 bases to trimming and J lost 0 bases; unmatched junction nucleotides: 8. Here the CDR3 reads CASSFWTSGSSASYNEQFF. The DNA for the CDR3 is TGCGCCAGCAGCTTTTGGACTAGCGGGAGTTCAGCCTCCTACAATGAGCAGTTCTTC. The full variable domain, in which reference TRBV5-1 and TRBJ2-1 provide the parts outside the CDR3, is KAGVTQTPRYLIKTRGQQVTLSCSPISGHRSVSWYQQTPGQGLQFLFEYFSETQRNKGNFPGRFSGRQFSNSRSEMNVSTLELGDSALYLCASSFWTSGSSASYNEQFFGPGTRLTVL.

The rearrangement joins TRBV4-1 to TRBJ2-3, with TRBD2 matching 10 bases. Germline-derived CDR1 and CDR2 are MGHRA and YSYEKL. CDR3 length: 18 amino acids. V lost 0 bases to trimming and J lost 5 bases; unmatched junction nucleotides: 11. The CDR3 DNA reads TGCGCCAGCAGCCAAGACTACCCCCGGACTAGCGGTCAAGATACGCAGTATTTT. Translated, it gives CASSQDYPRTSGQDTQYF.

The V and J genes are TRBV7-2 and TRBJ1-1; D unresolved. Germline CDR1 is SGHTA and CDR2 is FQGNSA. The CDR3 spans 12 residues. Trimming took 8 bases from V and 2 from J, leaving 9 bases between them. The CDR3 spells CASGGFNTEAFF. The CDR3 DNA is TGTGCCAGCGGCGGTTTCAACACTGAAGCTTTCTTT.

This chain connects TRBV5-1 to TRBJ2-2; the match to TRBD2 covers 9 bases. CDR1 SGHRS and CDR2 YFSETQ come from the germline V gene. There are 17 residues in the CDR3. V lost 2 bases, J lost 6 bases, and 11 bases stayed unmatched. The CDR3, as DNA: TGCGCCAGCAGCTTCAACCTAGCGGGGTCCCCGTCCGGGGAGCTGTTTTTT. As protein: CASSFNLAGSPSGELFF.

A few counts support this clone. The chain couples TRBV2 to TRBJ1-4; the D gene is possibly TRBD1 (6 bases). CDR1 and CDR2 from the germline V gene are SNHLY and FYNNEI. The CDR3 has 14 amino acids. V was cut by 5 bases and J by 2 bases, with 9 bases left in between. In DNA, the CDR3 is TGTGCCAGCAGTTCCGACAGGACTAATGAAAAACTGTTTTTT. It yields the protein CASSSDRTNEKLFF.

The chain employs TRBV30 and TRBJ2-3; TRBD2 matches at 10 bases. This CDR3 has 14 residues. The germline V gene encodes CDR1 GTSNPN and CDR2 SVGIG (reference sequence). Germline trimming cut 5 bases from V and 1 base from J; bases unmatched to any gene: 3. CDR3 nucleotide sequence: TGTGCCTGGGAGCGGGGGGGCCGCACAGATACGCAGTATTTT. Protein product: CAWERGGRTDTQYF.

The chain uses TRBV11-2 and TRBJ2-2; no definite D call. The CDR3 spans 13 residues. Germline-derived CDR1 and CDR2 are SGHAT and FQNNGV. V shed 5 bases and J shed 5 bases, with 9 bases lying between them. CDR3 in DNA: TGTGCCAGCAGCCCCGTCGTTACCGGGGAGCTGTTTTTT. Translating it yields CASSPVVTGELFF.

This chain joins TRBV28 and TRBJ2-7, with TRBD2 as a possible D gene (6 bases). Germline CDR1 MDHEN, CDR2 SYDVKM. Trimming stripped 5 bases from V and 4 bases from J, with 12 bases between. This CDR3 contains 13 residues. CDR3 protein: CASSGGWGYEQYF. CDR3 bases: TGTGCCAGCAGTGGGGGGTGGGGGTACGAGCAGTACTTC.

The gene calls are TRBV28 and TRBJ1-2, with TRBD1 matching 8 bases. Trimming cost V 4 bases and J 13 bases; bases outside gene matches: 11. The CDR3 loop spans 13 amino acids. Per germline, CDR1 MDHEN and CDR2 SYDVKM. DNA for the CDR3: TGTGCCAGCAGTTCAACAGGGACAGGCCGGGGCACCTTC. It translates to CASSSTGTGRGTF.

This clone was observed at least ten times. The chain joins TRBV27 to TRBJ1-1; D is uncertain. Trimming pared 2 bases from V and 3 bases from J, leaving 13 bases between. Germline V gives CDR1 MNHEY, CDR2 SMNVEV (reference sequence). The CDR3 contains 15 residues. The CDR3 sequence: CASSLAGWEDTEAFF. As DNA, the CDR3 is TGTGCCAGCAGTTTAGCGGGGTGGGAGGACACTGAAGCTTTCTTT.

This chain connects TRBV7-9 to TRBJ2-5; TRBD2 agrees at 14 bases. Per the germline V gene, CDR1 is SEHNR and CDR2 is FQNEAQ (reference sequence). This CDR3 comprises 19 residues. The trim removed 5 bases at V and 1 base at J, leaving 12 bases unmatched. This chain's CDR3 is CASSRERGTSGRLQETQYF. The CDR3 nucleotides read TGTGCCAGCAGCCGCGAACGAGGGACTAGCGGGAGACTCCAAGAGACCCAGTACTTC.

The rearrangement links TRBV6-4 to TRBJ1-1, with TRBD1 identical over 8 bases. The CDR3 has 14 residues. The germline gives CDR1 MRHNA, CDR2 SNTAGT. With V trimmed by 4 bases and J by 4 bases, 5 bases remained unmatched. The DNA for the CDR3 is TGTGCCAGCAGTGCAGGGGGCACGGGCACTGAAGCTTTCTTT. Translated: CASSAGGTGTEAFF.

This clone was found a few times. The rearrangement links TRBV6-5 to TRBJ1-4, with TRBD1 matching over 8 bases. CDR3 size: 15 residues. With 3 bases clipped from V and 8 bases from J, the junction kept 8 bases outside the gene matches. The germline gives CDR1 MNHEY, CDR2 SVGAGI. CDR3 nucleotides: TGTGCCAGCAGTTATAACAGGGGGTTTGGGGAAAAACTGTTTTTT. Protein sequence: CASSYNRGFGEKLFF.

The V and J genes are TRBV5-1 and TRBJ2-3, with D possibly being TRBD2 (6 bases). Per the germline V gene, CDR1 is SGHRS and CDR2 is YFSETQ. The CDR3 is 15 amino acids. Trimming left V 4 bases short and J 0 bases short, with 12 bases between. In nucleotides, the CDR3 is TGCGCCAGCAGCCTGGACGGGACTAGCACAGATACGCAGTATTTT. Its protein product is CASSLDGTSTDTQYF.

The rearrangement joins TRBV28 to TRBJ2-5; tentative D call: TRBD1 (5 bases). V gave up 4 bases and J gave up 5 bases, with 11 bases separating them. This CDR3 region has 13 residues. Germline V gives CDR1 MDHEN, CDR2 SYDVKM. In DNA, the CDR3 is TGTGCCAGCAGTTCCCAGGGATGGGAGACCCAGTACTTC. Its translation is CASSSQGWETQYF.

In its sample, this clone was seen a few times. This chain uses TRBV18 with TRBJ1-6; D may be TRBD1 (5 bases). The CDR3 has 15 residues. Germline V gene data show CDR1 as KGHSH and CDR2 as LQKENI. The germline V and J ends were trimmed by 2 bases and 4 bases, with 9 bases remaining between them. CDR3 region: CASSPEAGYNSPLHF. CDR3 coding DNA: TGTGCCAGCTCACCAGAGGCAGGGTATAATTCACCCCTCCACTTT.

J is TRBJ2-7 and V is TRBV27; TRBD1 aligns across 8 bases. J gave up 2 bases and V 1 base, and 4 bases lay outside the gene matches. This CDR3 has 15 residues. Germline V gene data show CDR1 as MNHEY and CDR2 as SMNVEV (reference sequence). The CDR3 reads CASSLYQGAPYEQYF. For the CDR3, the DNA is TGTGCCAGCAGTTTATACCAGGGGGCCCCCTACGAGCAGTACTTC.

The CDR3 spells CASSVGGPGGNEQFF. The CDR3 DNA follows: TGTGCCAGCAGTGTTGGAGGCCCGGGCGGGAATGAGCAGTTCTTC. The chain links TRBV2 to TRBJ2-1, with D tentatively TRBD2 (5 bases). CDR1 and CDR2 from the germline V gene are SNHLY and FYNNEI. V was trimmed by 4 bases and J by 7 bases, leaving 17 bases between them. This CDR3 comprises 15 residues.

The chain uses TRBV4-3 and TRBJ2-3; TRBD1 matches at 7 bases. V shed 1 base and J 2 bases; nucleotides not matched to a gene: 9. The CDR3 consists of 17 residues. Germline V lookup: CDR1 LGHNA, CDR2 YSLEER. The DNA of the CDR3 is TGCGCCAGCAGCCAAGTTGAAATCAGGGGGACCACAGATACGCAGTATTTT. Translation: CASSQVEIRGTTDTQYF.

This clone turned up a few times. This chain links TRBV7-6 with TRBJ2-5; D possibly corresponds to TRBD2 (6 bases). Trimming removed 5 bases from V and 2 bases from J, with 9 bases in between. The CDR3 sequence is 13 residues long. Germline V CDR1 and CDR2: SGHVS, FNYEAQ. The CDR3 reads CASSHRGQETQYF. The CDR3 nucleotides read TGTGCCAGCAGCCATCGGGGGCAAGAGACCCAGTACTTC.

V usage is TRBV30 and J usage is TRBJ2-7, with 10 nucleotides matching TRBD2. This CDR3 spans 18 amino acids. Looked up from germline, CDR1 is GTSNPN and CDR2 is SVGIG (reference sequence). V shed 5 bases and J 3 bases; nucleotides not matched to a gene: 19. As DNA, the CDR3 is TGTGCCTGGGACAGATCCCGGACTAGCGGAGGATCTGACTACGAGCAGTACTTC. It specifies CAWDRSRTSGGSDYEQYF.

For the CDR3, the DNA is TGTGCCAGCAGCCTCCGGACAGGGGGCGCGGGGGCCTATGGCTACACCTTC. Translating gives CASSLRTGGAGAYGYTF. The gene calls are TRBV7-2 and TRBJ1-2; TRBD1 matches 11 bases. With 5 bases clipped from V and 4 bases from J, the junction kept 12 bases outside the gene matches. This CDR3 has 17 amino acids. CDR1 is SGHTA and CDR2 is FQGNSA in the germline V gene.